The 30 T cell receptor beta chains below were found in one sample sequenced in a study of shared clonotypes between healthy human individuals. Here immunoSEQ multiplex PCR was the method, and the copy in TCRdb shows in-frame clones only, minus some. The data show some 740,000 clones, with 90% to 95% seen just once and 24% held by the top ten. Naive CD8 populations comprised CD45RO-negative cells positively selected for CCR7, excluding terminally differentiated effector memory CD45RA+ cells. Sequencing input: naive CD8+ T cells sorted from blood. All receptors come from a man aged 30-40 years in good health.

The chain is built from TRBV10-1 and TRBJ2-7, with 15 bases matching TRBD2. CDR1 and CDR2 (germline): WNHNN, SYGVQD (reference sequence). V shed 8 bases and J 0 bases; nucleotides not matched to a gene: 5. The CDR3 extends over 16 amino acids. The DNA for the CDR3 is TGCGCCAGCTCCGGGACTAGCGGGAGGTTCTCCTACGAGCAGTACTTC. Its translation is CASSGTSGRFSYEQYF.

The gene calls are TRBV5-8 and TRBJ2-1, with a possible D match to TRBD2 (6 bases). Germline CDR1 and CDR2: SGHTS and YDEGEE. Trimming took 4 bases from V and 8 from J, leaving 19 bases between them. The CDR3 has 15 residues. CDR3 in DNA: TGTGCCAGCAGCCAGGGACTTAAAGGAGGGGATGAGCAGTTCTTC. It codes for CASSQGLKGGDEQFF.

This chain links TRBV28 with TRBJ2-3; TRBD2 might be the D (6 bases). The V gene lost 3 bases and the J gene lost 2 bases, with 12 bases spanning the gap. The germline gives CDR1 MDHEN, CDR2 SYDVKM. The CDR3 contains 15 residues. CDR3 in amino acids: CASSFFELATDTQYF. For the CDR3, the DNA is TGTGCCAGCAGTTTCTTTGAACTAGCCACAGATACGCAGTATTTT.

CDR3 sequence (DNA): TGTGCCAGTATACAGGGGGAGAACACCATATATTTT. Protein: CASIQGENTIYF. The chain employs TRBV19 and TRBJ1-3, with TRBD1 matching 8 bases. The CDR3 spans 12 residues. Losses at the gene ends were 7 bases for V and 7 bases for J; bases not matched to a gene: 3. The germline V gene has CDR1 LNHDA and CDR2 SQIVND (reference sequence).

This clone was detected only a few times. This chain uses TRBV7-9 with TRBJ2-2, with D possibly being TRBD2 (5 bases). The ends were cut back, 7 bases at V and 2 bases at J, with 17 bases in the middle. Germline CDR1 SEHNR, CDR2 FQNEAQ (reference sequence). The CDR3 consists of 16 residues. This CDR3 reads CASIIGGLRNTGELFF. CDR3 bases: TGTGCCAGCATCATTGGAGGTTTACGAAACACCGGGGAGCTGTTTTTT.

CDR3 protein: CASSFGSGNPYEQYF. The CDR3 DNA reads TGTGCCAGCAGCTTTGGGAGTGGGAACCCCTACGAGCAGTACTTC. J is TRBJ2-7 and V is TRBV6-6; a possible D gene is TRBD2 (5 bases). CDR1 is MNHNY and CDR2 is SVGAGI in the germline V gene (reference sequence). The CDR3 is 15 residues long. V was clipped by 6 bases and J by 2 bases, with 17 bases between them.

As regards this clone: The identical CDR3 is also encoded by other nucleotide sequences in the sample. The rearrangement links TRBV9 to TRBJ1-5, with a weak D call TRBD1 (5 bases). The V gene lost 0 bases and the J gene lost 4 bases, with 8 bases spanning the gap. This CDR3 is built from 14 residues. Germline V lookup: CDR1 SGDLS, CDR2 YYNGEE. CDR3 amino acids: CASSVGQSNQPQHF. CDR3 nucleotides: TGTGCCAGCAGCGTAGGACAGTCGAATCAGCCCCAGCATTTT.

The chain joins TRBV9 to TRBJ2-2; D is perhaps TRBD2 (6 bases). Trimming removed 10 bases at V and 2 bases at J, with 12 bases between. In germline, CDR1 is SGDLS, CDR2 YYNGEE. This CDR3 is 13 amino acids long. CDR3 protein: CASKAGNTGELFF. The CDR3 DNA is TGTGCCTCAAAGGCGGGAAACACCGGGGAGCTGTTTTTT.

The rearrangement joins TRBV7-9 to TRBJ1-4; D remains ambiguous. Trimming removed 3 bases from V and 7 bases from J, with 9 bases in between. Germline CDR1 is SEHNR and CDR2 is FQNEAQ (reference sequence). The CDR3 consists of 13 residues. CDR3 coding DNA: TGTGCCAGCAGCTTCTCAACGGCTGAAAAACTGTTTTTT. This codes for CASSFSTAEKLFF.

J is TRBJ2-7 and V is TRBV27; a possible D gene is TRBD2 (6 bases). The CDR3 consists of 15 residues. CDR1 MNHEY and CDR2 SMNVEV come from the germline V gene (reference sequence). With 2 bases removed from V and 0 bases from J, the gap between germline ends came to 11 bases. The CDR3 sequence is CASSLGAGFSYEQYF. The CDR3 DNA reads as TGTGCCAGCAGTTTAGGGGCGGGGTTCTCCTACGAGCAGTACTTC.

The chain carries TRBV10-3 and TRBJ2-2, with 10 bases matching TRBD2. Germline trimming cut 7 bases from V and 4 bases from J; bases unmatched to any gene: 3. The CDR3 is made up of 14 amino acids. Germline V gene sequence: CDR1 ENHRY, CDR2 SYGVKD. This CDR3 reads CAINGLAVTGELFF. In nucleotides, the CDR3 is TGTGCCATCAATGGACTAGCGGTCACCGGGGAGCTGTTTTTT.

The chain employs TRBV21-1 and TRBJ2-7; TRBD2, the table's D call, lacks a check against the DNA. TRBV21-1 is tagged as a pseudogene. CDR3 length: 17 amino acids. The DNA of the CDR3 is TGTGCCAGCAGCAAAGCGCTTTTGGAACTAGATTTCTACGAGCAGTACTTC. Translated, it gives CASSKALLELDFYEQYF.

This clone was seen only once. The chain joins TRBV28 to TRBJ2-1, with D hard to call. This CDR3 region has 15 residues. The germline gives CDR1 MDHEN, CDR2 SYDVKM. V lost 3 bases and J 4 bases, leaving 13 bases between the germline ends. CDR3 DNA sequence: TGTGCCAGCAGTTTGATACAGCTACCGTACAATGAGCAGTTCTTC. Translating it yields CASSLIQLPYNEQFF.

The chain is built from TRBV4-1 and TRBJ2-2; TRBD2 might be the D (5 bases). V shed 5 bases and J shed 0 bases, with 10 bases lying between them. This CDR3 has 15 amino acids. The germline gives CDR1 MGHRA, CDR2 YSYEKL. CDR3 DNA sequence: TGCGCCAGCAGCAAAAGCGGAACGAACACCGGGGAGCTGTTTTTT. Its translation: CASSKSGTNTGELFF.

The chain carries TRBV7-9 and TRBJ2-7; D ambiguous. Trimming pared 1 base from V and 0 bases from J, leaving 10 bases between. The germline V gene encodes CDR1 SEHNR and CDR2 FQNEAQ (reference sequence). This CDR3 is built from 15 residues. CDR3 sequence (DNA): TGTGCCAGCAGCTTAGAAGGGAAGAGCTCCTACGAGCAGTACTTC. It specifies CASSLEGKSSYEQYF.

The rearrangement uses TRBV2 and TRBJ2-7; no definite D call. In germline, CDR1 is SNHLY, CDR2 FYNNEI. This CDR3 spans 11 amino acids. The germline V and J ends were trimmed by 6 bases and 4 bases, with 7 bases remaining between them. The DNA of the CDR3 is TGTGCCAGCAGAGTGGTTTACGAGCAGTACTTC. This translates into CASRVVYEQYF.

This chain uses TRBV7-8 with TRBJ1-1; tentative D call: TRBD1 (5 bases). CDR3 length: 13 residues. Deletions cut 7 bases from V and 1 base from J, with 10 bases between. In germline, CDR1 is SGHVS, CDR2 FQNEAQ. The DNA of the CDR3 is TGTGCCAGCAACCCGGGACCGAACACTGAAGCTTTCTTT. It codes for CASNPGPNTEAFF.

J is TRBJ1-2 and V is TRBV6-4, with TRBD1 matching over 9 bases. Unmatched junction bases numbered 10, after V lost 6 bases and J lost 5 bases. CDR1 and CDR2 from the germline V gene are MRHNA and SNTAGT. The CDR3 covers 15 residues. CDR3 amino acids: CASSPGTGNPYGYTF. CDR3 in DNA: TGTGCCAGCAGCCCCGGGACAGGGAATCCTTATGGCTACACCTTC.

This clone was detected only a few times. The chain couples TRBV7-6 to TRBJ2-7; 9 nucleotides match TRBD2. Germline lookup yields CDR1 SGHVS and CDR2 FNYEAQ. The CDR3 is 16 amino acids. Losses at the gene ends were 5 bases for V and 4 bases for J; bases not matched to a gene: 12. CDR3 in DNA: TGTGCCAGCAGCGCCTTAGCGGGAGAGTTAGGGTACGAGCAGTACTTC. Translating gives CASSALAGELGYEQYF.

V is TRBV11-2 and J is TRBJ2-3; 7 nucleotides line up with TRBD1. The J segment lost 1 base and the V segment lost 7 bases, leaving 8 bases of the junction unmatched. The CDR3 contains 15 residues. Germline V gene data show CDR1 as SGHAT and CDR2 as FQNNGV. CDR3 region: CASTNGQERTDTQYF. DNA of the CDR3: TGTGCCAGCACCAATGGACAGGAGCGCACAGATACGCAGTATTTT. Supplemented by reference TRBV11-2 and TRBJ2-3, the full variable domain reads EAGVAQSPRYKIIEKRQSVAFWCNPISGHATLYWYQQILGQGPKLLIQFQNNGVVDDSQLPKDRFSAERLKGVDSTLKIQPAKLEDSAVYLCASTNGQERTDTQYFGPGTRLTVL.

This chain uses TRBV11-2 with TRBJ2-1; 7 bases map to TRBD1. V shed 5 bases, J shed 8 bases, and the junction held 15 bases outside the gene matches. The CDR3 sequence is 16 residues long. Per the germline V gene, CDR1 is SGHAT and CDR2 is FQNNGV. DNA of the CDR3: TGTGCCAGCAGCCCGGTCGACAGGGCAACTATCCATGAGCAGTTCTTC. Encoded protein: CASSPVDRATIHEQFF. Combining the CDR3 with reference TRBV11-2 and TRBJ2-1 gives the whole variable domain EAGVAQSPRYKIIEKRQSVAFWCNPISGHATLYWYQQILGQGPKLLIQFQNNGVVDDSQLPKDRFSAERLKGVDSTLKIQPAKLEDSAVYLCASSPVDRATIHEQFFGPGTRLTVL.

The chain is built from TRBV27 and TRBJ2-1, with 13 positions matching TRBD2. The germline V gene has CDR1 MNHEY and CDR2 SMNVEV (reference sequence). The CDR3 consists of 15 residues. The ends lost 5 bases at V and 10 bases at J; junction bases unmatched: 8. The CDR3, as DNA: TGTGCCAGCAGTGGGACTAGCGGGATAAGCTACGAGCAGTTCTTC. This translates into CASSGTSGISYEQFF.

The CDR3 coding sequence is TGTGCCAGCAGCTTAGTGGGGGACCCACACTACGAGCAGTACTTC. It yields the protein CASSLVGDPHYEQYF. The chain recombines TRBV11-2 with TRBJ2-7; tentatively, D is TRBD1 or TRBD2 (5 bases each). The V gene lost 1 base and the J gene lost 3 bases, with 13 bases spanning the gap. Germline V gene sequence: CDR1 SGHAT, CDR2 FQNNGV. The CDR3 is 15 residues long.

This chain's CDR3 is CSVRRGIGREETQYF. The CDR3 DNA reads TGCAGCGTTCGACGGGGGATCGGGAGGGAAGAGACCCAGTACTTC. The V and J genes are TRBV29-1 and TRBJ2-5; 8 bases line up with TRBD2. The CDR3 totals 15 residues. J was trimmed by 3 bases and V by 5 bases; bases with no gene match: 11. Germline V gene data show CDR1 as SQVTM and CDR2 as ANQGSEA.

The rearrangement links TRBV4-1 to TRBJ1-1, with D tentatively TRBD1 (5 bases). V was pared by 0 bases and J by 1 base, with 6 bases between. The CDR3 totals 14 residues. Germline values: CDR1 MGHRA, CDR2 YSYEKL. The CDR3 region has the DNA TGCGCCAGCAGCCAAGAAGGGACGAACACTGAAGCTTTCTTT. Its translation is CASSQEGTNTEAFF.

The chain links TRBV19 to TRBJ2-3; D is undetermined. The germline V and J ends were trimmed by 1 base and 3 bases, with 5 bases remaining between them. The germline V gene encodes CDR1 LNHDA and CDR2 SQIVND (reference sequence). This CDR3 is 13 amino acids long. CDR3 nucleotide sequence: TGTGCCAGTAGTATAGTGATTACAGATACGCAGTATTTT. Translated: CASSIVITDTQYF.

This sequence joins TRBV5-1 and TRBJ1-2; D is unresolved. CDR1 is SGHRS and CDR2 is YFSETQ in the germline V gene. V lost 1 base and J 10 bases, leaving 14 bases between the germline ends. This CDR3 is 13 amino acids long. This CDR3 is CASSLLRADDYTF. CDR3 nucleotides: TGCGCCAGCAGCTTGTTACGGGCAGACGACTACACCTTC.

The CDR3 protein is CASSSTSGRRTGELFF. The DNA of the CDR3 is TGTGCCAGCAGCTCCACTAGCGGGAGAAGGACCGGGGAGCTGTTTTTT. The chain couples TRBV13 to TRBJ2-2; TRBD2 matches at 11 bases. J gave up 5 bases and V 4 bases, and 6 bases lay outside the gene matches. This CDR3 has 16 amino acids. The germline CDR1 and CDR2 sequences are PRHDT and FYEKMQ (reference sequence).

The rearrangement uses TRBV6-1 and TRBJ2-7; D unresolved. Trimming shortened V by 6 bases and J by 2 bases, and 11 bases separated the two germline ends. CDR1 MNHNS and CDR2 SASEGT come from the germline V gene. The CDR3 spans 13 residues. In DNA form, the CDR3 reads TGTGCCAGCAGATTGACACGAGCCTACGAGCAGTACTTC. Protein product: CASRLTRAYEQYF.

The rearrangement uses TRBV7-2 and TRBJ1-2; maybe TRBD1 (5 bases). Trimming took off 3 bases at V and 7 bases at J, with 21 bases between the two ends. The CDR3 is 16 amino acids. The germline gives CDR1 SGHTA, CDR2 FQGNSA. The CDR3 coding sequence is TGTGCCAGCAGCTTCTTTTTGGGGTCGGGACTCATTGGCTACACCTTC. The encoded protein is CASSFFLGSGLIGYTF.